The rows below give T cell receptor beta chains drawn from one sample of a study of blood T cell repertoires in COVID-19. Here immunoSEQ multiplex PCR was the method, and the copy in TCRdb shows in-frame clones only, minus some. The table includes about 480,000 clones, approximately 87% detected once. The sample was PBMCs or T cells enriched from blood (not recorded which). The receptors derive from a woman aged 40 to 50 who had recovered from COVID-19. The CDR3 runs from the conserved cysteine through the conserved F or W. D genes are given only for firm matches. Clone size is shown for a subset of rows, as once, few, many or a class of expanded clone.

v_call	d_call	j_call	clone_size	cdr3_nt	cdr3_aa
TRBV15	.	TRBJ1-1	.	TGTGCCACCAGCAGAGATCAGGAAGGTGAAGCTTTCTTT	CATSRDQEGEAFF
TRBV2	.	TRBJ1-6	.	TGTGCCAGCAGTGATCAGCGGGGTAATTCACCCCTCCACTTT	CASSDQRGNSPLHF
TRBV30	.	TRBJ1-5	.	TGTGCCTGGAGCCGTGCAGGGATCCAGGGTCAGCCCCAGCATTTT	CAWSRAGIQGQPQHF
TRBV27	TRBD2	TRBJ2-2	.	TGTGCCAGCACTTTCGGGACTAGCGTTTATAACACCGGGGAGCTGTTTTTT	CASTFGTSVYNTGELFF
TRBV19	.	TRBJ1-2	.	TGTGCCGGCGGACCTAACTACGAGGGTGGCTACACCTTC	CAGGPNYEGGYTF
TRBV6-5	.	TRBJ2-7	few	TGTGCCAGCAGCCCCGGGACACACTACACCTACGAGCAGTACTTC	CASSPGTHYTYEQYF
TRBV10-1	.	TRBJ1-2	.	TGCGCCAGCAGTGAGAACATTAACTATGGCTACACCTTC	CASSENINYGYTF
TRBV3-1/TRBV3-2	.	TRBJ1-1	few	TGTGCCAGCAGCCCCCAGGGTCCCACTGAAGCTTTCTTT	CASSPQGPTEAFF
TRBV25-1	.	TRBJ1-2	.	TGTGCCAGCAGTGAATCGGGCGGGCGTCCTAACTATGGCTACACCTTC	CASSESGGRPNYGYTF
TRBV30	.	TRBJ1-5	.	TGTGCCTGGAGTGTCAAAGGGAGTCAGCCCCAGCATTTT	CAWSVKGSQPQHF
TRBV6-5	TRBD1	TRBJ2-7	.	TGTGCCAGCAGCCAACACGGGACAGAATCCTACGAGCAGTACTTC	CASSQHGTESYEQYF
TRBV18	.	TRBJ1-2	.	TGTGCCAGCTCGTTCACAGAGTACTATGGCTACACCTTC	CASSFTEYYGYTF
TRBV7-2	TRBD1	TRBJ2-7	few	TGTGCCAGCAGCTTAGTAGGCGGTGGGACAGGGAGCTCCTACGAGCAGTACTTC	CASSLVGGGTGSSYEQYF
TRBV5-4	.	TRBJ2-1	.	TGTGCCAGCAGCTCCCCAAATGAGCAGTTCTTC	CASSSPNEQFF
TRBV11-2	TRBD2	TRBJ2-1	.	TGTGCCAGCAGCTTAGATAGACTAGCGGGTTACAATGAGCAGTTCTTC	CASSLDRLAGYNEQFF
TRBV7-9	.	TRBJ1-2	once	TGTGCCAGCAGCCGAATCCTAACACAGGGATCTAACTATGGCTACACCTTC	CASSRILTQGSNYGYTF
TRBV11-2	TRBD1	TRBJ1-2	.	TGTGCCAGCCAGCGGACAGGGGAGGTTATATCTGGCTACACCTTC	CASQRTGEVISGYTF
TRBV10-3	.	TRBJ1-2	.	TGTGCCATCAGTGAGTCGGGGGGAAACCGTGGCTACACCTTC	CAISESGGNRGYTF
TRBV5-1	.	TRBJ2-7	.	TGCGCCAGCAGCTTGGGAGGGTCGGTGATCTCCTCCGAGCAGTACTTC	CASSLGGSVISSEQYF
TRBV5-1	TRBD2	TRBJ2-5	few	TGCGCCAGCAGCCCCTTAGCGGGAGCGGAGACCCAGTACTTC	CASSPLAGAETQYF
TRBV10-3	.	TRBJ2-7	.	TGTGCCATCAGTGAGTCAGGGCGGGGCGGGGACTACGAGCAGTACTTC	CAISESGRGGDYEQYF
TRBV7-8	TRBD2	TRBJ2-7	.	TGTGCCAGCCACGGGGGGTCCTACGAGCAGTACTTC	CASHGGSYEQYF
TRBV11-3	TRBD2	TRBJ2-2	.	TGTGCCAGCAGCCCAAGCGGGAGTTGGCACACCGGGGAGCTGTTTTTT	CASSPSGSWHTGELFF
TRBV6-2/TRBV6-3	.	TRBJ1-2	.	TGTGCCAGCAGTTATAGTCCGGTCTCGGGTGGCTACACCTTC	CASSYSPVSGGYTF
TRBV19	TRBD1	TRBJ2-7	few	TGTGCCAGTAGTATCAGGGGGCCCTACGAGCAGTACTTC	CASSIRGPYEQYF
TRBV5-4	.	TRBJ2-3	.	TGTGCCAGCAGCTTGTCAAACAGGGCCACGGGTACGCAGTATTTT	CASSLSNRATGTQYF
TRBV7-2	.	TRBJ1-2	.	TGTGCCAGCAGCTTAGAGAGGAGTGGGTCCGTCCACACCTTC	CASSLERSGSVHTF
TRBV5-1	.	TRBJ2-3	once	TGCGCCAGCTACGACCAGGGGCCAAGAACAGATACGCAGTATTTT	CASYDQGPRTDTQYF
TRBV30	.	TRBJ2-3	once	TGTGCCTGGAGTGTAAGCGGAGTCACAGATACGCAGTATTTT	CAWSVSGVTDTQYF
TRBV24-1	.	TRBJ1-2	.	TGTGCCACCAGAACGGCGGGCTCATCCCACTATGGCTACACCTTC	CATRTAGSSHYGYTF
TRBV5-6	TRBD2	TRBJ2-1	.	TGTGCCAGCAGCTTGGTTTTAGCGGGAGGCCCCTACAATGAGCAGTTCTTC	CASSLVLAGGPYNEQFF
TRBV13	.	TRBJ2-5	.	TGTGCCAGCAGCTCCCGTCGGGACTTTTCCACAGAGACCCAGTACTTC	CASSSRRDFSTETQYF
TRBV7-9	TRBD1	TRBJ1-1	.	TGTGCCAGCAGCAACGGACAGGGGGCCTATAACGGGGCTGAAGCTTTCTTT	CASSNGQGAYNGAEAFF
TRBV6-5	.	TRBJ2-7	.	TGTGCCAGCAGTAAACCCGGGTCCTACGAGCAGTACTTC	CASSKPGSYEQYF
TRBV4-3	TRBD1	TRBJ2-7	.	TGCGCCAGCAGCCAAGTACAGGGGCCGAGCTCCTACGAGCAGTACTTC	CASSQVQGPSSYEQYF
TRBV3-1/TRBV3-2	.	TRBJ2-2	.	TGTGCCAGCAGCCAAGTGGGAGGCAGCGCGAACACCGGGGAGCTGTTTTTT	CASSQVGGSANTGELFF
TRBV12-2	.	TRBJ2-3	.	TGTGCAAGTCGCTTAGAGGAGGAGCGGGAGGACCTCACAGATACGCAGTATTTT	CASRLEEEREDLTDTQYF
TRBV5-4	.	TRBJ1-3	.	TGTGCCAGCAGCTTGGGGGCGTCTCCAAACTCTGGAAACACCATATATTTT	CASSLGASPNSGNTIYF
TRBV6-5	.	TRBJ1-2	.	TGTGCCAGCAGCATCAACGGACTCAACAACTATGGCTACACCTTC	CASSINGLNNYGYTF
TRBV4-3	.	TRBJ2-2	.	TGCGCCAGCAGCCAAGAAGGTCCTAAGAGGGGGACCACCGGGGAGCTGTTTTTT	CASSQEGPKRGTTGELFF
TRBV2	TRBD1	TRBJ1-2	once	TGTGCCAGCAGCACCGGGACAGGCTATGGCTACACCTTC	CASSTGTGYGYTF
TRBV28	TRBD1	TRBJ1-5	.	TGTGCCAGCAGATTGCTCGGACAGGGGGCTTGGTTTCAGCCCCAGCATTTT	CASRLLGQGAWFQPQHF
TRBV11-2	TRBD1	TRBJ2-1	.	TGTGCCAGCAGCTTCGGGACAGGGTTGTTCTTC	CASSFGTGLFF
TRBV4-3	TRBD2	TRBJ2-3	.	TGCGCCAGCAGCCAAGAGACTAGCGGGAAAACCGTAACACGGAGAAACACAGATACGCAGTATTTT	CASSQETSGKTVTRRNTDTQYF
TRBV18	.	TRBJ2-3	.	TGTGCCAGCTCACCGACAGTCACAGATACGCAGTATTTT	CASSPTVTDTQYF
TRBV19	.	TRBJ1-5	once	TGTGCCAGTACATCCGGGAAGGGTCAGCCCCAGCATTTT	CASTSGKGQPQHF
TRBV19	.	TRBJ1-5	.	TGTGCCACCGCGGCGGGGGGCGCGGATCAGCCCCAGCATTTT	CATAAGGADQPQHF
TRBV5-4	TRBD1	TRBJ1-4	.	TGTGCCAGCAGCTTGGGAGGGACAGCAACTAATGAAAAACTGTTTTTT	CASSLGGTATNEKLFF
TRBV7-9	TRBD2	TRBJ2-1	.	TGTGCCAGCAGCAAGGGACTAGCGGGAGCGGTAGATGAGCAGTTCTTC	CASSKGLAGAVDEQFF
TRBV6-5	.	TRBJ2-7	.	TGTGCCAGCAGTTACTTGGGAGGCGGGTACGAGCAGTACTTC	CASSYLGGGYEQYF
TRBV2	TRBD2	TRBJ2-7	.	TGTGCCAGCAGCGGGAGGGCCTACGAGCAGTACTTC	CASSGRAYEQYF
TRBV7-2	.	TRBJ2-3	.	TGTGCCAGCAGCTTACTTAACGGGATCACCACAGATACGCAGTATTTT	CASSLLNGITTDTQYF
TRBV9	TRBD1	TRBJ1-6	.	TGTGCCAGCAGCGCCGACAGGGACTCACCCCTCCACTTT	CASSADRDSPLHF
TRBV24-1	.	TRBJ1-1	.	TGTGCCACCAGCGATCAGGGTCCCGGGGCTTTCTTT	CATSDQGPGAFF
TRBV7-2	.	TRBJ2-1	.	TGTGCCAGCAGCTCGCTCCGGGACTTTGCCTACAATGAGCAGTTCTTC	CASSSLRDFAYNEQFF